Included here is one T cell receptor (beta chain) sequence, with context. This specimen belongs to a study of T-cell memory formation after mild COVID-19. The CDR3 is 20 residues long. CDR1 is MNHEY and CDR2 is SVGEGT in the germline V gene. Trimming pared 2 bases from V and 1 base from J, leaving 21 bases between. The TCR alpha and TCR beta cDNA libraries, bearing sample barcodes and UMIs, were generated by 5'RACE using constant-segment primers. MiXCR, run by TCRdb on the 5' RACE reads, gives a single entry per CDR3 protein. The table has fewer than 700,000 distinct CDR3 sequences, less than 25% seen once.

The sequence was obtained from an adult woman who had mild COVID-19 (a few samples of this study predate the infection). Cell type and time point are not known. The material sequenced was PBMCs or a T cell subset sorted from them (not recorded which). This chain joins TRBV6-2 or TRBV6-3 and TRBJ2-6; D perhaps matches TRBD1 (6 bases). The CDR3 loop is CASSYEPSYRVRSGANVLTF. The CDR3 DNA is TGTGCCAGCAGTTACGAACCTTCATACAGGGTTAGATCTGGGGCCAACGTCCTGACTTTC.